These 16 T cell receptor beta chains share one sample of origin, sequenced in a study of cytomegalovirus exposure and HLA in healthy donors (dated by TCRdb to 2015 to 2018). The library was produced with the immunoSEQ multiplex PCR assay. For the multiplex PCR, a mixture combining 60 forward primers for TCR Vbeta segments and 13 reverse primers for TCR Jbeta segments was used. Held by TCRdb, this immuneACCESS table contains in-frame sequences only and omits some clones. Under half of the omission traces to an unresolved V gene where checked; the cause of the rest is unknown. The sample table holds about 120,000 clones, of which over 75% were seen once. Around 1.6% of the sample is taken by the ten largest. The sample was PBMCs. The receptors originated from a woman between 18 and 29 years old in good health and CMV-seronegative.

The CDR3 DNA is TGTGCCAGCAGGGTCCTAGGACAGGGGGCGGGGGAGCAGTACTTC. Translation gives CASRVLGQGAGEQYF. The genes are TRBV7-6 and TRBJ2-7, with TRBD1 matching 11 bases. The CDR3 contains 15 residues. Germline CDR1 reads SGHVS; CDR2 reads FNYEAQ. V dropped 6 bases and J dropped 7; count of bases not matched to a gene: 11.

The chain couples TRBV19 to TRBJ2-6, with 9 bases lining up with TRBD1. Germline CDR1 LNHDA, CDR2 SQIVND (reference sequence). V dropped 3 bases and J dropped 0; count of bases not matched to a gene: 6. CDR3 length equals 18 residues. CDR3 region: CASSIDGTGFSGANVLTF. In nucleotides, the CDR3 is TGTGCCAGTAGTATTGACGGGACAGGGTTCTCTGGGGCCAACGTCCTGACTTTC. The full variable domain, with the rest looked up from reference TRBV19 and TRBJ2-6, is DGGITQSPKYLFRKEGQNVTLSCEQNLNHDAMYWYRQDPGQGLRLIYYSQIVNDFQKGDIAEGYSVSREKKESFPLTVTSAQKNPTAFYLCASSIDGTGFSGANVLTFGAGSRLTVL.

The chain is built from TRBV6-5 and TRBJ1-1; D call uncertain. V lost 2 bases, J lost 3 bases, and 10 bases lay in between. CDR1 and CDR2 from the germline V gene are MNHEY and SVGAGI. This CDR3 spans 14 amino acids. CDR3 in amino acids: CASSYGSVYTEAFF. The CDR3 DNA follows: TGTGCCAGCAGTTACGGCAGCGTCTACACTGAAGCTTTCTTT.

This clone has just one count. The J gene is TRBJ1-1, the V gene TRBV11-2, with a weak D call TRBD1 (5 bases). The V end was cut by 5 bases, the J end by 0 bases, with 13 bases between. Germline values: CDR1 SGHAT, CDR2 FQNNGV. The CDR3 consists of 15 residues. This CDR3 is CASSAQTVMNTEAFF. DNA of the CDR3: TGTGCCAGCAGCGCCCAGACAGTGATGAACACTGAAGCTTTCTTT. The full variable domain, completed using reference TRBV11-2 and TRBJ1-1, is EAGVAQSPRYKIIEKRQSVAFWCNPISGHATLYWYQQILGQGPKLLIQFQNNGVVDDSQLPKDRFSAERLKGVDSTLKIQPAKLEDSAVYLCASSAQTVMNTEAFFGQGTRLTVV.

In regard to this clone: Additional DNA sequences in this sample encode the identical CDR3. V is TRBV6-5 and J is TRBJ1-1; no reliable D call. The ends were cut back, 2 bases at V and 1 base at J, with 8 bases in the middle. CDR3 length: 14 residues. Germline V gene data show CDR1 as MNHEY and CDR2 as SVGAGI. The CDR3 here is CASSYGGGNTEAFF. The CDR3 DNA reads TGTGCCAGCAGTTACGGTGGAGGGAACACTGAAGCTTTCTTT.

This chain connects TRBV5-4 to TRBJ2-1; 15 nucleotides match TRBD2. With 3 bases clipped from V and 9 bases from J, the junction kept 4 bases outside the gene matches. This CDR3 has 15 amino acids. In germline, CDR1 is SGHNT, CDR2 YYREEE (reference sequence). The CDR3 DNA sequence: TGTGCCAGCAGCTACTCGGGACTAGCGGGAGGTGAGCAGTTCTTC. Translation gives CASSYSGLAGGEQFF. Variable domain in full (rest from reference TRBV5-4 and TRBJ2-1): ETGVTQSPTHLIKTRGQQVTLRCSSQSGHNTVSWYQQALGQGPQFIFQYYREEENGRGNFPPRFSGLQFPNYSSELNVNALELDDSALYLCASSYSGLAGGEQFFGPGTRLTVL.

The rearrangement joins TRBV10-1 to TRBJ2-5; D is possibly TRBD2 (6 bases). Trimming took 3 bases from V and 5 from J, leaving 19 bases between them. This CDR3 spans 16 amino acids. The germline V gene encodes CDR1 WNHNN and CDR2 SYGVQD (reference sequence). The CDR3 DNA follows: TGCGCCAGCAGTGAAGGTTCCGGGAGAGTGAGGGAGACCCAGTACTTC. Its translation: CASSEGSGRVRETQYF.

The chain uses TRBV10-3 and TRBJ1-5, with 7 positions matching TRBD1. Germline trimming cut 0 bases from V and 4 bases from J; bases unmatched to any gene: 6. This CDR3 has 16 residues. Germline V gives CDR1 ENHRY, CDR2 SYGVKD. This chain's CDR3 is CAISESGGQANQPQHF. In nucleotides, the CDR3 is TGTGCCATCAGTGAGTCAGGAGGACAGGCGAATCAGCCCCAGCATTTT.

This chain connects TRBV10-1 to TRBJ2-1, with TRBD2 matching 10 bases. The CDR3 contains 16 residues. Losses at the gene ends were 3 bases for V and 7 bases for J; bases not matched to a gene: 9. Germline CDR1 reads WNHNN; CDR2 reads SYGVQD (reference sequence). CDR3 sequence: CASSDGLAGEQNEQFF. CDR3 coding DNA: TGCGCCAGCAGTGACGGGCTAGCGGGAGAGCAAAATGAGCAGTTCTTC.

The CDR3 loop is CASCTGPSGNTIYF. DNA for the CDR3: TGTGCCAGCTGCACAGGTCCGTCTGGAAACACCATATATTTT. The J gene is TRBJ1-3, the V gene TRBV18; TRBD1 might be the D (5 bases). This CDR3 has 14 amino acids. Germline V CDR1 and CDR2: KGHSH, LQKENI. Trimming shortened V by 7 bases and J by 1 base, and 11 bases separated the two germline ends.

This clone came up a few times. The chain's CDR3 is CASSQGVAGGGGTDTQYF. CDR3 nucleotides: TGCGCCAGCAGCCAAGGGGTTGCTGGCGGGGGGGGCACAGATACGCAGTATTTT. The chain uses TRBV4-3 and TRBJ2-3; the match to TRBD2 covers 9 bases. Unmatched junction bases numbered 9, after V lost 1 base and J lost 1 base. Germline values: CDR1 LGHNA, CDR2 YSLEER. This CDR3 has 18 amino acids.

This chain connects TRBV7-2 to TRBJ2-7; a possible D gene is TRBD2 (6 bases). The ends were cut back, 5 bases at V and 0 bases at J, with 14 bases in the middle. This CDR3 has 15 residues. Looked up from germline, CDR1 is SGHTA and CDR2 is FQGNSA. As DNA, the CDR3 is TGTGCCAGCAGCCCCGGGGGACTTTACTCCTACGAGCAGTACTTC. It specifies CASSPGGLYSYEQYF.

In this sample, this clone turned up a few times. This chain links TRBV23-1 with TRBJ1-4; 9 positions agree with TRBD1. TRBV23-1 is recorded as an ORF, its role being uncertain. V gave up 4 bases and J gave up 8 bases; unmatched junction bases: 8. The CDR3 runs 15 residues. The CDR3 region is CASSLSGTGKEKLFF. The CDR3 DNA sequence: TGCGCCAGCAGTCTATCGGGGACAGGGAAGGAAAAACTGTTTTTT.

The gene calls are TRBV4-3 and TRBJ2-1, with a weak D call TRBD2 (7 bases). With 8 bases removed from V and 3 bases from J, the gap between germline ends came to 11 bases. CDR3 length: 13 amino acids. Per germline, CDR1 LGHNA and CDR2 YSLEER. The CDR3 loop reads CASGGALYNEQFF. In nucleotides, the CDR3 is TGCGCCAGCGGGGGGGCCCTCTACAATGAGCAGTTCTTC.

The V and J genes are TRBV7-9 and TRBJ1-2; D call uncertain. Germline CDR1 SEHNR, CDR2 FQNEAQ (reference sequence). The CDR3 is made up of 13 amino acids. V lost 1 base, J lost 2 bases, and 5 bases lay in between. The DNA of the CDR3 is TGTGCCAGCAGCTTAGGGCAGAACTATGGCTACACCTTC. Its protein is CASSLGQNYGYTF.

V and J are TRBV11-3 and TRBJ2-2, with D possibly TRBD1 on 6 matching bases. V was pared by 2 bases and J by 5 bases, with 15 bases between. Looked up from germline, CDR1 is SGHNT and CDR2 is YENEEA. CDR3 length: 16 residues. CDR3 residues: CASSLFWGPETGELFF. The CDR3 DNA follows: TGTGCCAGCAGCTTATTCTGGGGGCCAGAAACCGGGGAGCTGTTTTTT.